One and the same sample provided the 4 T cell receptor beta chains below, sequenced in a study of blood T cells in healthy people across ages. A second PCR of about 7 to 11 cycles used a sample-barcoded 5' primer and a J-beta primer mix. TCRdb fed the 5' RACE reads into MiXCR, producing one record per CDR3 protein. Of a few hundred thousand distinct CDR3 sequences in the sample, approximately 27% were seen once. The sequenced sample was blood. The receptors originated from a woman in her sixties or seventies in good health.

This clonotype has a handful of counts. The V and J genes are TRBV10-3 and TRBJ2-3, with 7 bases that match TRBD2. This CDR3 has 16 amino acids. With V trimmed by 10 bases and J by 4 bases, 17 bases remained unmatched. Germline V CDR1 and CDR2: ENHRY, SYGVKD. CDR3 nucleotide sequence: TGTGCCACCCAAGCGGGGACGGGACGGGGATCAGATACGCAGTATTTT. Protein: CATQAGTGRGSDTQYF.

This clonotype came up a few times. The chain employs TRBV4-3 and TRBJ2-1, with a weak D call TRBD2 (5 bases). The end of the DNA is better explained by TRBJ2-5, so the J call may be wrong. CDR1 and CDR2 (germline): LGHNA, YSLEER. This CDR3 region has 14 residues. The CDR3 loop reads CASSQGTAGETQYF. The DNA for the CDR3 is TGCGCCAGCAGCCAAGGGACTGCAGGAGAGACCCAGTACTTC.

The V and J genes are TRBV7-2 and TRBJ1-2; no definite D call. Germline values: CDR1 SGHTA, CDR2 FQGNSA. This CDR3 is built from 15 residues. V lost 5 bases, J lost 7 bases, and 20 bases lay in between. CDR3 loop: CASSPQRAAGSGYTF. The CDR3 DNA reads TGTGCCAGCAGCCCACAGAGGGCCGCGGGTTCTGGCTACACCTTC. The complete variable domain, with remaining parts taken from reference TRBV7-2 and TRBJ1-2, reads GAGVSQSPSNKVTEKGKDVELRCDPISGHTALYWYRQSLGQGLEFLIYFQGNSAPDKSGLPSDRFSAERTGGSVSTLTIQRTQQEDSAVYLCASSPQRAAGSGYTFGSGTRLTVV.

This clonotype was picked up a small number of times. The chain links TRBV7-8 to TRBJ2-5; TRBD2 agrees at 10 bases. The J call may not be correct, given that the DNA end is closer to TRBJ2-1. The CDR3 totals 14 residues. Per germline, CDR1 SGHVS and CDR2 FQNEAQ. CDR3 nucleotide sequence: TGTGCCAGCAGCTTAGCAGCGGGGGGGCCTGAGCAGTTCTTC. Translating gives CASSLAAGGPEQFF.